The 23 T cell receptor beta chains listed next were all sequenced from one sample in a study of T cells expressing NK-cell markers. TCRdb reprocessed the 5' RACE reads and stores each CDR3 protein as one record, lacking DNA. Listed are 300,000 to 450,000 distinct CDR3 sequences; about 5.2% falls within the top ten. Input material: blood T cells: a sorted CD56 or NKG2C T cell subset, CD4+ or CD8+ T cells, or bulk PBMC T cells (not recorded which). The receptors come from a man aged 18-69 years in good health.

The rearrangement links TRBV28 to TRBJ2-5; without DNA, the TCRdb call of TRBD1 cannot be checked. The CDR3 totals 19 residues. Germline V lookup: CDR1 MDHEN, CDR2 SYDVKM. The CDR3 here is CASSLWWSSQGTTRETQYF.

V usage is TRBV5-1 and J usage is TRBJ2-2; the D call of TRBD1 rests on TCRdb alone, since no DNA is present to check it. The CDR3 is 15 residues long. CDR1 SGHRS and CDR2 YFSETQ come from the germline V gene. CDR3 loop: CASPALIGNTGELFF.

The chain joins TRBV5-1 to TRBJ1-2; checking the TCRdb D call of TRBD1 is not possible without DNA. Germline V gives CDR1 SGHRS, CDR2 YFSETQ. The CDR3 loop spans 17 amino acids. CDR3 residues: CASSLGGQGFQNYGYTF.

This chain connects TRBV4-1 to TRBJ2-7; TCRdb names TRBD1, which stays unverified in the absence of DNA. CDR3 length: 17 residues. Per germline, CDR1 MGHRA and CDR2 YSYEKL. The CDR3 sequence is CASSQDPGDRGLEEQYF.

V is TRBV3-1 and J is TRBJ1-1. The CDR3 is 15 amino acids. Per the germline V gene, CDR1 is LGHDT and CDR2 is YNNKEL (reference sequence). The CDR3 spells CASSQHSAIRAEAFF. Full variable domain (rest looked up from reference TRBV3-1 and TRBJ1-1): DTAVSQTPKYLVTQMGNDKSIKCEQNLGHDTMYWYKQDSKKFLKIMFSYNNKELIINETVPNRFSPKSPDKAHLNLHINSLELGDSAVYFCASSQHSAIRAEAFFGQGTRLTVV.

This chain links TRBV6-1 with TRBJ2-6; TCRdb's D call, TRBD1, is unchecked because there is no DNA. Germline CDR1 MNHNS, CDR2 SASEGT. The CDR3 length is 16 residues. This CDR3 is CASSWRGESGANVLTF.

V is TRBV5-1 and J is TRBJ1-6; no DNA is available, so the TRBD1 call from TCRdb remains unchecked. The CDR3 runs 13 residues. The germline V gene encodes CDR1 SGHRS and CDR2 YFSETQ. The chain's CDR3 is CASSLGGNSPLHF.

This chain uses TRBV7-8 with TRBJ2-3; there is no DNA to check the TCRdb D call of TRBD2. Germline CDR1 reads SGHVS; CDR2 reads FQNEAQ. The CDR3 loop spans 16 amino acids. CDR3 in amino acids: CASSLSRRGGPDTQYF. The full variable domain, in which reference TRBV7-8 and TRBJ2-3 provide the parts outside the CDR3, is GAGVSQSPRYKVAKRGQDVALRCDPISGHVSLFWYQQALGQGPEFLTYFQNEAQLDKSGLPSDRFFAERPEGSVSTLKIQRTQQEDSAVYLCASSLSRRGGPDTQYFGPGTRLTVL.

The chain links TRBV9 to TRBJ2-5; the TCRdb call, TRBD2, lacks DNA for checking. This CDR3 is built from 17 residues. Germline V lookup: CDR1 SGDLS, CDR2 YYNGEE. CDR3 region: CASSVGPRGGPQETQYF.

This chain connects TRBV7-2 to TRBJ2-2. From germline, CDR1 is SGHTA and CDR2 FQGNSA. The CDR3 contains 16 residues. The CDR3 loop reads CASSLVSQLNTGELFF.

The gene calls are TRBV7-9 and TRBJ2-4; TCRdb picks TRBD2, but there is no DNA to check that call. This CDR3 has 17 amino acids. The germline gives CDR1 SEHNR, CDR2 FQNEAQ (reference sequence). CDR3 in amino acids: CASSLGIERGGLNIQYF.

The chain couples TRBV7-9 to TRBJ2-5; TCRdb selects TRBD1, and the lack of DNA leaves this call unchecked. This CDR3 is 14 amino acids long. CDR1 SEHNR and CDR2 FQNEAQ come from the germline V gene (reference sequence). The CDR3: CASSISGGSENQYF.

V and J are TRBV7-3 and TRBJ2-1; TCRdb returns TRBD2, unconfirmable since there is no DNA. In germline, CDR1 is SGHTA, CDR2 FQGTGA. This CDR3 is 16 amino acids long. CDR3 residues: CASSSVSGSSYNEQFF.

The chain links TRBV20-1 to TRBJ2-7; the D gene TCRdb calls, TRBD1, cannot be checked with no DNA. The length of the CDR3 is 13 residues. The germline V gene encodes CDR1 DFQATT and CDR2 SNEGSKA (reference sequence). CDR3 in amino acids: CSVPGPHSYEQYF.

This chain links TRBV24-1 with TRBJ1-2; the D gene TCRdb calls, TRBD1, cannot be checked with no DNA. Germline values: CDR1 KGHDR, CDR2 SFDVKD. The length of the CDR3 is 14 residues. This chain's CDR3 is CATSDRGIGYGYTF.

The chain combines TRBV11-2 with TRBJ2-7; with no DNA, the TCRdb D assignment of TRBD1 cannot be verified. CDR3 length: 17 amino acids. Germline V gene sequence: CDR1 SGHAT, CDR2 FQNNGV. This CDR3 reads CASSSTGAGTGSYEQYF.

The chain carries TRBV3-1 and TRBJ1-2. The CDR3 runs 14 residues. CDR1 is LGHDT and CDR2 is YNNKEL in the germline V gene (reference sequence). The CDR3: CASSQDNGNYGYTF.

The rearrangement joins TRBV5-1 to TRBJ2-6; absent DNA, TCRdb's TRBD1 call cannot be checked. This CDR3 contains 17 residues. Germline CDR1 is SGHRS and CDR2 is YFSETQ. The CDR3 reads CASRRTGGGFGANVLTF.

This chain joins TRBV5-5 and TRBJ1-6. CDR1 and CDR2 from the germline V gene are SGHKS and YYEKEE (reference sequence). The CDR3 has 13 amino acids. The CDR3 spells CASSWDGDSPLHF.

The CDR3 loop is CASSLGGVNTEAFF. This chain links TRBV5-1 with TRBJ1-1; TCRdb returns TRBD1, unconfirmable since there is no DNA. The germline CDR1 and CDR2 sequences are SGHRS and YFSETQ. The CDR3 runs 14 residues.

The chain combines TRBV5-1 with TRBJ2-2. This CDR3 region has 15 residues. Germline V CDR1 and CDR2: SGHRS, YFSETQ. The CDR3 sequence: CASSLVARYGGELFF.

The rearrangement joins TRBV12-3 or TRBV12-4 to TRBJ1-3. The length of the CDR3 is 16 residues. The CDR3 sequence is CASSKRGGFSGNTIYF.

The chain is built from TRBV6-5 and TRBJ1-1; TCRdb's D call of TRBD1 is untestable without DNA. Germline loops: CDR1 MNHEY, CDR2 SVGAGI. The length of the CDR3 is 16 residues. This CDR3 is CASSYSRYRGQTEAFF.